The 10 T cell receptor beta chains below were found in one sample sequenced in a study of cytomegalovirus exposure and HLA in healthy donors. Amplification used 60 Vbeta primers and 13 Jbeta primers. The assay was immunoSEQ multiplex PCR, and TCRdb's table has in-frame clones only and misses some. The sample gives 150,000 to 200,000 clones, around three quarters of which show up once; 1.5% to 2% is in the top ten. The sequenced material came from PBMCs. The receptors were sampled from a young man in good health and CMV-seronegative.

The CDR3 coding sequence is TGTGCCAGCAGCTTAGTTAGAGGGTCGACTGAAGCTTTCTTT. This codes for CASSLVRGSTEAFF. V and J are TRBV7-6 and TRBJ1-1; D is undetermined. The V and J ends lost 1 base and 5 bases respectively, with 11 bases between them. The CDR3 sequence is 14 residues long. From germline, CDR1 is SGHVS and CDR2 FNYEAQ.

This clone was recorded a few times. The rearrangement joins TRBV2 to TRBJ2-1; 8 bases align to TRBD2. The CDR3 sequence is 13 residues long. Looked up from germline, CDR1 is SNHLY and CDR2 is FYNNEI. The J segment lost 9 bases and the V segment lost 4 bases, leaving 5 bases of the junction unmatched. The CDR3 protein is CASSVGTRVEQFF. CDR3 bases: TGTGCCAGCAGTGTGGGGACTAGGGTTGAGCAGTTCTTC.

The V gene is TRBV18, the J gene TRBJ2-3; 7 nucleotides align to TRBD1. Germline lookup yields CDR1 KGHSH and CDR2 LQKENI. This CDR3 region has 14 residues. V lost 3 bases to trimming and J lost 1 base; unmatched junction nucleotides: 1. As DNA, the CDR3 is TGTGCCAGCTCACCCGGGACAGGCACAGATACGCAGTATTTT. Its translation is CASSPGTGTDTQYF.

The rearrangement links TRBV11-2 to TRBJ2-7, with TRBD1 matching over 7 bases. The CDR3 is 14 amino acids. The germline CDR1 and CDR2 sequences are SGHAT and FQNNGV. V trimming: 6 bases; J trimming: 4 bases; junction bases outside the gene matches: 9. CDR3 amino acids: CASSTGQVIYEQYF. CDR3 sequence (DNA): TGTGCCAGCAGTACCGGACAGGTAATTTACGAGCAGTACTTC.

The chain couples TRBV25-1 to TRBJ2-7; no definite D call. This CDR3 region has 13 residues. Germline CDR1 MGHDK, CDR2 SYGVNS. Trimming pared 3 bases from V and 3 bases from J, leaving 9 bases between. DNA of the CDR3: TGTGCCAGCAGTGACCCCCCACACTACGAGCAGTACTTC. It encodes CASSDPPHYEQYF.

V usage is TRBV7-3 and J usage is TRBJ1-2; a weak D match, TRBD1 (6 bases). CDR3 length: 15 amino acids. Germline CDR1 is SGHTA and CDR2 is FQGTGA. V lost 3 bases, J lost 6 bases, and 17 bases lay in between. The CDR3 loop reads CASSLQGQVGDGYTF. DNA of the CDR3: TGTGCCAGCAGCTTGCAGGGGCAGGTGGGGGATGGCTACACCTTC.

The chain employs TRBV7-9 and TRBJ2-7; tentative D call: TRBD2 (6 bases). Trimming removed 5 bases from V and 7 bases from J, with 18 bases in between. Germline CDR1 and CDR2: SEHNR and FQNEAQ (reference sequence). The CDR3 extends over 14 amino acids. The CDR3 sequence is CASSPRAGNWEQYF. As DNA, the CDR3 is TGTGCCAGCAGCCCCCGTGCGGGGAATTGGGAGCAGTACTTC.

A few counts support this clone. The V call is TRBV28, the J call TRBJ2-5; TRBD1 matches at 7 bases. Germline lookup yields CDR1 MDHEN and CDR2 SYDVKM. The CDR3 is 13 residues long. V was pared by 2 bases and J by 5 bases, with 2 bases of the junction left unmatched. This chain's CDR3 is CASSLEGAETQYF. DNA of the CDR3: TGTGCCAGCAGTTTAGAGGGGGCGGAGACCCAGTACTTC.

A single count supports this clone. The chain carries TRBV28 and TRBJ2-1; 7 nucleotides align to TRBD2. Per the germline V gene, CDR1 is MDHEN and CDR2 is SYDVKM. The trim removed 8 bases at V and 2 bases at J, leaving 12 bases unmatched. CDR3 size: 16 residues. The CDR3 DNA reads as TGTGCCAGCTGGGGGGGGAGGAGTTACCCCTACAATGAGCAGTTCTTC. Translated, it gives CASWGGRSYPYNEQFF.

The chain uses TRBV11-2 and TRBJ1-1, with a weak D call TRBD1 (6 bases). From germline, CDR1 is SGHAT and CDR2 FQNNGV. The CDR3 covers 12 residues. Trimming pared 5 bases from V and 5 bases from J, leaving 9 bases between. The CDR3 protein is CASSPRGTEAFF. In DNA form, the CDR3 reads TGTGCCAGCAGCCCCAGGGGTACTGAAGCTTTCTTT.